This T cell receptor beta chain originates from a study of regulatory T cells in long-lasting Graves disease. Findings and caveats of the study: Whereas nearly 1,000 public clonotypes were shared by new patients, persistent patients shared more, at a few thousand.

On this clonotype itself: What it binds is not known. The junction differs from germline at one of its ends, possibly a read error.

The time point is: persistent/refractory GD, antithyroid drugs over 5 years with positive TRAb. Making the TCR library involved RNA that had been extracted from PBMCs. The TCR beta library used iRepertoire HTBI primers with Arm-PCR amplification of CDR3. MiXCR, applied by TCRdb to the multiplex PCR reads, yields one record per CDR3 protein. The sample carries about 660,000 distinct CDR3 sequences, 25% to 35% recorded once. The material sequenced was peripheral blood mononuclear cells (PBMCs), taken when the disease was refractory, from a patient treated with antithyroid drugs. The source of this sequence is a female donor with Graves disease.

DNA for the CDR3: TGCGCCAGCGTCAATCACTTGGGACAGGCGGATGCCCATAGCAATCAGCCCCAGCAGTTT. Translating gives CASVNHLGQADAHSNQPQQF. V and J are TRBV5-1 and TRBJ1-5; 8 nucleotides match TRBD1. The CDR3 spans 20 residues. Germline CDR1 and CDR2: SGHRS and YFSETQ.